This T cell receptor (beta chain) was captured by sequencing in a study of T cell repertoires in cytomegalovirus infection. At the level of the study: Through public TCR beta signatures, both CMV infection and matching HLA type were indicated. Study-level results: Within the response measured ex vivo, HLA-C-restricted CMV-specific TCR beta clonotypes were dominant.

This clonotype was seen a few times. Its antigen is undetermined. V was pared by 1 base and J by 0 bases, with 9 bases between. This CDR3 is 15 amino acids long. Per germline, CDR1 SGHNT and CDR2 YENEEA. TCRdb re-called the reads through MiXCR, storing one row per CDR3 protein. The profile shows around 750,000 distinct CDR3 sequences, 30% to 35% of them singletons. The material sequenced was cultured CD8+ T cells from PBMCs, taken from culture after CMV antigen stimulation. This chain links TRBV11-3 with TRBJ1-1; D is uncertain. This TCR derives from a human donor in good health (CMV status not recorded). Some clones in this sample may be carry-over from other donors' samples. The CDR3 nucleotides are TGTGCCAGCAGCTTAGTTTGGGCCATGAACACTGAAGCTTTCTTT. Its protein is CASSLVWAMNTEAFF.